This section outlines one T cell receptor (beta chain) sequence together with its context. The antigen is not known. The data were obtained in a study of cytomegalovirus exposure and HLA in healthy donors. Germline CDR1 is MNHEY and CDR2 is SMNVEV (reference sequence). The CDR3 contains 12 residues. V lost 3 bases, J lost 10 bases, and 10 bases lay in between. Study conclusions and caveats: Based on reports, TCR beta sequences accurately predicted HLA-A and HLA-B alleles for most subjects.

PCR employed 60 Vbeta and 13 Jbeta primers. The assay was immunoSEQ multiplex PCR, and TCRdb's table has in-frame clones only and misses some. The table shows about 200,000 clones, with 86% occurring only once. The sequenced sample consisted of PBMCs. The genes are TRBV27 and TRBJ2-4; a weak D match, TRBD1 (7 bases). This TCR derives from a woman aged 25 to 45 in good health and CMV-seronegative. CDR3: CASSFQGGIQYF. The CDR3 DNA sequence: TGTGCCAGCAGTTTTCAGGGGGGAATTCAGTACTTC.